This entry lists 14 T cell receptor beta chains sequenced from one sample in a study of T cells in localized non-small cell lung cancer. Only in-frame clones appear in the TCRdb table, and some are missing; sequencing was by immunoSEQ multiplex PCR. The sample lists 2,700 or so clones, around a quarter seen once, with approximately 15% in the top ten. Sequencing was performed on lung tumor tissue, taken before any cancer treatment. The receptors stem from a male donor at least 60 years old with stage I lung adenocarcinoma.

The V call is TRBV28, the J call TRBJ1-2; a weak D match, TRBD1 (5 bases). The germline CDR1 and CDR2 sequences are MDHEN and SYDVKM. The CDR3 sequence is 15 residues long. Trimming removed 4 bases from V and 5 bases from J, with 17 bases in between. The CDR3 sequence is CASSSPGAGRYGYTF. The DNA of the CDR3 is TGTGCCAGCAGTTCACCGGGCGCAGGGCGGTATGGCTACACCTTC.

This clone appeared a few times. The gene calls are TRBV19 and TRBJ2-3; D uncertain. Germline V CDR1 and CDR2: LNHDA, SQIVND (reference sequence). Trimming removed 5 bases from V and 0 bases from J, with 12 bases in between. The CDR3 is 15 residues long. The CDR3 spells CASSPMVQSTDTQYF. The CDR3 bases are TGTGCCAGTAGTCCTATGGTACAGAGCACAGATACGCAGTATTTT.

The chain links TRBV6-8 to TRBJ1-2; TRBD1 matches 7 bases. V was clipped by 7 bases and J by 3 bases; unmatched bases: 17. The CDR3 consists of 17 residues. CDR1 is MNHGY and CDR2 is SAAAGT in the germline V gene. The CDR3 region has the DNA TGTGCCAGCATCTCGGGACCCGGGACAGCCGGCTACTATGGCTACACCTTC. Translation: CASISGPGTAGYYGYTF.

The V gene is TRBV11-3, the J gene TRBJ2-5; a weak D match, TRBD2 (5 bases). The CDR3 totals 14 residues. Germline CDR1 is SGHNT and CDR2 is YENEEA. V gave up 3 bases and J gave up 5 bases, with 13 bases separating them. CDR3 in amino acids: CASSFGPGGETQYF. The CDR3 DNA reads TGTGCCAGCAGCTTCGGTCCCGGCGGGGAGACCCAGTACTTC.

The V and J genes are TRBV18 and TRBJ1-2; TRBD1 matches 10 bases. CDR1 is KGHSH, CDR2 LQKENI, per germline. This CDR3 region has 18 residues. Trimming cost V 3 bases and J 0 bases; bases outside gene matches: 10. CDR3 protein: CASSPLGTGAKANYGYTF. The CDR3 DNA follows: TGTGCCAGCTCACCCCTCGGGACAGGGGCAAAAGCTAACTATGGCTACACCTTC.

V usage is TRBV19 and J usage is TRBJ2-7; no definite D call. From germline, CDR1 is LNHDA and CDR2 SQIVND (reference sequence). CDR3 size: 13 residues. Trimming took 4 bases from V and 7 from J, leaving 14 bases between them. CDR3 nucleotide sequence: TGTGCCAGTAGTAACATCGGAGTCGGAGAGCAGTACTTC. It translates to CASSNIGVGEQYF.

Here the CDR3 DNA reads TGTGCCAGCAGAAGGGGACTAGCGGACTACAATGAGCAGTTCTTC. Its translation: CASRRGLADYNEQFF. The chain recombines TRBV6-8 with TRBJ2-1, with 11 bases identical to TRBD2. Germline CDR1 reads MNHGY; CDR2 reads SAAAGT. Trimming cost V 6 bases and J 3 bases; bases outside gene matches: 4. The CDR3 loop spans 15 amino acids.

The gene calls are TRBV19 and TRBJ2-2; D not certain. Deletions cut 3 bases from V and 2 bases from J, with 7 bases between. CDR1 and CDR2 from the germline V gene are LNHDA and SQIVND (reference sequence). The CDR3 has 14 amino acids. The CDR3 DNA reads TGTGCCAGTAGTATTCACAGCAACACCGGGGAGCTGTTTTTT. Amino acids: CASSIHSNTGELFF.

The V and J genes are TRBV18 and TRBJ2-2; 11 nucleotides agree with TRBD1. From germline, CDR1 is KGHSH and CDR2 LQKENI. Trimming removed 10 bases from V and 1 base from J; junction bases left unmatched: 29. The CDR3 has 23 amino acids. DNA for the CDR3: TGTGCCATCGACGCAAAGCGGAACCAACCGGGACAGGGGGTGAACTTGAACACCGGGGAGCTGTTTTTT. Its protein product is CAIDAKRNQPGQGVNLNTGELFF.

This clone came up a few times. The chain has TRBV19 and TRBJ1-5, with 7 bases identical to TRBD1. Germline V CDR1 and CDR2: LNHDA, SQIVND (reference sequence). The CDR3 consists of 16 residues. J lost 0 bases, V lost 4 bases, and 6 bases had no gene match. The DNA of the CDR3 is TGTGCCAGTAGTACCGGACAGGTTTATAGCAATCAGCCCCAGCATTTT. Its translation: CASSTGQVYSNQPQHF.

Relative to its sample, this clone is medium-sized. J is TRBJ1-1 and V is TRBV7-2; D unclear. V was pared by 5 bases and J by 2 bases, with 9 bases between. CDR1 SGHTA and CDR2 FQGNSA come from the germline V gene. The CDR3 sequence is 13 residues long. The CDR3 region is CASSPTTNTEAFF. The CDR3 DNA reads TGTGCCAGCAGCCCCACGACTAACACTGAAGCTTTCTTT.

This clone rates as medium-sized. The chain employs TRBV11-3 and TRBJ1-1, with D perhaps TRBD1 (5 bases). Germline CDR1 SGHNT, CDR2 YENEEA. This CDR3 contains 14 residues. Trimming cost V 4 bases and J 2 bases, with 11 bases left between them. CDR3 sequence: CASSWGQGNTEAFF. The CDR3 bases are TGTGCCAGCAGCTGGGGTCAGGGCAACACTGAAGCTTTCTTT.

This chain joins TRBV18 and TRBJ1-1; D is undetermined. The CDR3 has 12 amino acids. The germline CDR1 and CDR2 sequences are KGHSH and LQKENI. The V end lost 2 bases, the J end lost 6 bases, and 7 bases lay between the germline ends. CDR3 region: CASSPIKPEAFF. The CDR3 bases are TGTGCCAGCTCACCAATAAAGCCTGAAGCTTTCTTT.

The V call is TRBV5-1, the J call TRBJ1-5; a possible D gene is TRBD1 (5 bases). The germline V gene has CDR1 SGHRS and CDR2 YFSETQ. The CDR3 totals 15 residues. Trimming shortened V by 1 base and J by 7 bases, and 15 bases separated the two germline ends. CDR3 residues: CASSLSGDLFQPQHF. DNA of the CDR3: TGCGCCAGCAGCTTGTCGGGGGATTTGTTCCAGCCCCAGCATTTT.